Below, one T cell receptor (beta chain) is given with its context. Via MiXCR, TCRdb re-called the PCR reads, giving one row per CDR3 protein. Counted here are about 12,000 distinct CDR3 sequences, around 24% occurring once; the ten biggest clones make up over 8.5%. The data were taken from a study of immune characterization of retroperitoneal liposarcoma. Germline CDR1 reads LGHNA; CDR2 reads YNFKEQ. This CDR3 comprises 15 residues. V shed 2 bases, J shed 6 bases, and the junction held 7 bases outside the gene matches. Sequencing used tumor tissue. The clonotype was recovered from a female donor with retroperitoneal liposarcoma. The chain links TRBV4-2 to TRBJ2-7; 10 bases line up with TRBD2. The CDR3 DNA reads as TGTGCCAGCAGCCAAAATACGGGACTAGCGACCGAGCAGTACTTC. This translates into CASSQNTGLATEQYF.